What follows is one T cell receptor (beta chain) and its context. This receptor's antigen is unknown. Base qualities were left out, and no much larger clone turns up one base away. The CDR3 regions of human TCRbeta chains were analyzed by immunosequencing. The authors processed their data as follows. TCRs in the repertoires were compared against a reference library of SARS-CoV-2-specific TCRs that had been generated with the MIRA antigen-specificity platform. Breadth was defined as the fraction of unique TCRs that were SARS-CoV-2-associated. Depth was defined as the fraction of total T cells that were SARS-CoV-2-associated. Using the MIRA data, every spike-specific TCR was mapped to the spike region that the TCR reacted to and assigned to either a CD4 or a CD8 class. Log10-transformed breadth and depth values were compared by one-way ANOVA with Sidak's multiple comparisons tests. TCRdb took over this immuneACCESS table, retaining in-frame rearrangements with V and J assigned. Such tables are incomplete; in checked studies, under half of the missing clones stem from an unresolved V gene, and the remainder is unexplained. The V and J calls and the clone size are those of that table, but D and trimming were determined from the DNA. The table for this sample lists 65,000 to 90,000 clones; around 90% of them were counted only once. The ten biggest clones cover approximately 1.3% of the sample.

This sample is drawn from a study of T cell responses to AZD1222 COVID-19 vaccine (dated by TCRdb to the early 2020s). About the full investigation: TCR sequencing covered some 240 trial participants: 207 given two doses of AZD1222 and approximately 26 given two doses of MenACWY control vaccine. Trial participants were enrolled by age into 18-55, 56-69 and 70-plus year subgroups, with about 150, 28 and 57 TCR-sequenced participants respectively. The investigation overall reported the following: After two AZD1222 doses, both the breadth and the depth of spike-specific TCRs were significantly higher than at day 0 and than in MenACWY recipients. Most participants were white British and females outnumbered males, and the authors suggested that clonal diversity may have been underestimated. The 56-69-year group was small, and its depth increase did not reach significance, likely because of low power. Because no day 14 peak-response samples were available, the repertoires could be characterized only after the peak T cell response. Nearly half of unique spike-specific TCRs reportedly recognized epitopes outside regions mutated in the B.1.351 and B.1.1.7 variants. Only five or six AZD1222 recipients were SARS-CoV-2 seropositive at baseline, limiting conclusions about previously exposed vaccinees. Vaccine-associated CD4 TCRs spanned the whole spike protein, with dominant responses in regions 160-218 and 743-854.

Counted from cysteine to phenylalanine, this CDR3 has 19 amino acids. The entry retains the CDR3 DNA only, 57 bases that are in frame from base 1. This sample's time point label indicates: about 28 days (+/-7) after the second vaccine dose. AZD1222 recipients whose second dose came at about 4 weeks and those whose second dose came at about 12 weeks were combined into one group, since spike-specific TCR depth and breadth did not differ between the two schedules. Samples from vaccinated people were obtained from the UK trials COV001 and COV002, which included a single-blind randomized controlled phase 2/3 trial of AZD1222 (ChAdOx1 nCoV-19) in healthy adults. Trial participant PBMC samples were collected at day 0 and day 28 after the second dose for TCRbeta chain sequencing.

This sequence was found in an adult who received the AZD1222 COVID-19 vaccine. The V and J segments used are TRBV21-1 and TRBJ2-1; the table calls TRBD2, which could not be checked here. TRBV21-1 is tagged as a pseudogene. Sequencing used peripheral blood, obtained 28 days after the second AZD1222 dose. In nucleotides, the sequence is TGTGCCAGCAGCAAAGATGGGATGTTTGTACTAGTGTTTTTGTATGAGCAGTTCTTC. This sequence encodes CASSKDGMFVLVFLYEQFF.